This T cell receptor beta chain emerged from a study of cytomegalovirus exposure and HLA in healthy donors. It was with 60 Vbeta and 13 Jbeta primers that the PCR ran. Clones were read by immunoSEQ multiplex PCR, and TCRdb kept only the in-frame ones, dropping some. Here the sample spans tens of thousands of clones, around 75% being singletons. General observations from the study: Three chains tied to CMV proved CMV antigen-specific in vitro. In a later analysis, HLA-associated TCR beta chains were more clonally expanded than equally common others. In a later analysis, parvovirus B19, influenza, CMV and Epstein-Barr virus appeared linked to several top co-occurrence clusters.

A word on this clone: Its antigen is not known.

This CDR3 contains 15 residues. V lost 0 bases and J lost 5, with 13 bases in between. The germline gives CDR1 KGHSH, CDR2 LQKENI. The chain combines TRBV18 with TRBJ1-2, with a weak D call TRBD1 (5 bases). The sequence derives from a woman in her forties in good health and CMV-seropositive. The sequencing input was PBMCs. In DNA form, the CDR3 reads TGTGCCAGCTCACCACCGTCTGGCAGGGATTATGGCTACACCTTC. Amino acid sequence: CASSPPSGRDYGYTF.